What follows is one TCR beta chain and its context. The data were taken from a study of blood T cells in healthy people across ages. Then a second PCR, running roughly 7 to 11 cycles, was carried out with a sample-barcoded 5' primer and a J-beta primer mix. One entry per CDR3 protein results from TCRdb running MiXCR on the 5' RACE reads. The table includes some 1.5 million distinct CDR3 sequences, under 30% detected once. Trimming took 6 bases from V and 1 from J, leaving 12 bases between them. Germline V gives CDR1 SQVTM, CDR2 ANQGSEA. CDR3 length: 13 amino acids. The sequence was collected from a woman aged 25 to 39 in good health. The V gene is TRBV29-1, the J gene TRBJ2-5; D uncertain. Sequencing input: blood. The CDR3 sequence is CSVVGPSQETQYF. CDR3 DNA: TGCAGCGTGGTAGGGCCGTCCCAAGAGACCCAGTACTTC.